The 20 T cell receptor beta chains listed next were all sequenced from one sample in a study of blood T cell repertoires in COVID-19. Sequencing used immunoSEQ multiplex PCR; TCRdb keeps in-frame clones, though not all of them. The data show roughly 200,000 clones, more than 70% seen once. The sequencing sample was made of peripheral blood. These receptors were obtained from a man younger than 35 with active or convalescent COVID-19.

The rearrangement uses TRBV5-1 and TRBJ1-6, with D maybe TRBD1 (6 bases). V was trimmed by 0 bases and J by 7 bases, leaving 11 bases between them. CDR3 length: 15 residues. The germline V gene encodes CDR1 SGHRS and CDR2 YFSETQ. This CDR3 reads CASSLGQEVNSPLHF. As DNA, the CDR3 is TGCGCCAGCAGCTTGGGACAGGAGGTAAATTCACCCCTCCACTTT. The full variable domain, with the rest looked up from reference TRBV5-1 and TRBJ1-6, is KAGVTQTPRYLIKTRGQQVTLSCSPISGHRSVSWYQQTPGQGLQFLFEYFSETQRNKGNFPGRFSGRQFSNSRSEMNVSTLELGDSALYLCASSLGQEVNSPLHFGNGTRLTVT.

The chain couples TRBV15 to TRBJ2-2, with a weak D call TRBD2 (5 bases). The CDR3 totals 14 residues. The germline CDR1 and CDR2 sequences are LNHNV and YYDKDF (reference sequence). The V end was cut by 5 bases, the J end by 7 bases, with 14 bases between. CDR3 in DNA: TGTGCCACCAGCGGCACACTAGGCGGCGGGGAGCTGTTTTTT. It encodes CATSGTLGGGELFF. The full variable domain, with the rest looked up from reference TRBV15 and TRBJ2-2, is DAMVIQNPRYQVTQFGKPVTLSCSQTLNHNVMYWYQQKSSQAPKLLFHYYDKDFNNEADTPDNFQSRRPNTSFCFLDIRSPGLGDTAMYLCATSGTLGGGELFFGEGSRLTVL.

The chain combines TRBV4-2 with TRBJ2-2; TRBD1 aligns across 7 bases. Per germline, CDR1 LGHNA and CDR2 YNFKEQ. The CDR3 extends over 16 amino acids. After removal of 0 bases from V and 4 bases from J, the junction contained 5 bases not matched to a gene. The CDR3 coding sequence is TGTGCCAGCAGCCAAGATTTGGCAGGGGGCACCGGGGAGCTGTTTTTT. This translates into CASSQDLAGGTGELFF.

The chain's CDR3 is CASSQDQVATSDNEQFF. As DNA, the CDR3 is TGTGCCAGCAGCCAAGATCAAGTTGCGACTAGCGACAATGAGCAGTTCTTC. This chain connects TRBV4-2 to TRBJ2-1; 8 positions agree with TRBD2. CDR1 and CDR2 from the germline V gene are LGHNA and YNFKEQ. CDR3 length: 17 amino acids. The junction had 9 bases not matched to a gene; V was cut back by 0 bases and J by 5 bases.

Turning to this clone: Distinct nucleotide sequences in the sample also encode this CDR3. CDR3 sequence (DNA): TGTGCCAGCAGCCGTCGGGGGAACACCGGGGAGCTGTTTTTT. Translation: CASSRRGNTGELFF. The rearrangement joins TRBV11-2 to TRBJ2-2, with D possibly TRBD2 on 5 matching bases. This CDR3 is built from 14 residues. Germline V gene sequence: CDR1 SGHAT, CDR2 FQNNGV. V dropped 5 bases and J dropped 1 base, with 8 bases sitting between them.

This clone was detected only once. The chain has TRBV18 and TRBJ1-1, with a possible D match to TRBD1 (5 bases). CDR3 size: 13 residues. Trimming removed 2 bases at V and 12 bases at J, with 16 bases between. Germline CDR1 KGHSH, CDR2 LQKENI. CDR3 sequence reads: CASSPDFDSRSFF. The CDR3, as DNA: TGTGCCAGCTCACCAGATTTCGACAGTAGGTCTTTCTTT.

The rearrangement uses TRBV4-1 and TRBJ1-5; D is unclear. The CDR3 runs 16 residues. CDR1 and CDR2 (germline): MGHRA, YSYEKL. Trimming left V 0 bases short and J 5 bases short, with 14 bases between. CDR3 in amino acids: CASSQETGRWHQPQHF. The CDR3, as DNA: TGCGCCAGCAGCCAAGAAACCGGGAGATGGCATCAGCCCCAGCATTTT.

The CDR3 DNA sequence: TGTGCCAGTAGTCGGGGTCATGGGTCCTACAATGAGCAGTTCTTC. The encoded protein is CASSRGHGSYNEQFF. The chain couples TRBV19 to TRBJ2-1; D might be TRBD2 (5 bases). Trimming pared 5 bases from V and 1 base from J, leaving 12 bases between. The CDR3 runs to 15 residues. Germline loops: CDR1 LNHDA, CDR2 SQIVND (reference sequence).

The J gene is TRBJ2-7, the V gene TRBV15, with D possibly matching TRBD1 (6 bases). In germline, CDR1 is LNHNV, CDR2 YYDKDF (reference sequence). The V gene lost 1 base and the J gene lost 6 bases, with 13 bases spanning the gap. The CDR3 runs 14 residues. In DNA, the CDR3 is TGTGCCACCAGCAGAGCAACAGGGAGTGGCGAGCAGTACTTC. Encoded protein: CATSRATGSGEQYF. Full variable domain (remainder filled in from reference TRBV15 and TRBJ2-7): DAMVIQNPRYQVTQFGKPVTLSCSQTLNHNVMYWYQQKSSQAPKLLFHYYDKDFNNEADTPDNFQSRRPNTSFCFLDIRSPGLGDTAMYLCATSRATGSGEQYFGPGTRLTVT.

V gene TRBV14 combines with J gene TRBJ1-4, with no clear D. Germline CDR1 SGHDN, CDR2 FVKESK. The CDR3 loop spans 15 amino acids. V lost 3 bases, J lost 0 bases, and 8 bases lay in between. The CDR3 DNA reads as TGTGCCAGCAGCCATACCGACTCAACTAATGAAAAACTGTTTTTT. This gives the protein CASSHTDSTNEKLFF. The full variable domain, with the rest looked up from reference TRBV14 and TRBJ1-4, is EAGVTQFPSHSVIEKGQTVTLRCDPISGHDNLYWYRRVMGKEIKFLLHFVKESKQDESGMPNNRFLAERTGGTYSTLKVQPAELEDSGVYFCASSHTDSTNEKLFFGSGTQLSVL.

The gene calls are TRBV12-5 and TRBJ2-1; 10 nucleotides line up with TRBD2. CDR1 is LGHNT and CDR2 is FRNRAP in the germline V gene. Trimming cost V 3 bases and J 5 bases; bases outside gene matches: 4. The CDR3 totals 15 residues. The CDR3 DNA sequence: TGTGCTAGTGGTTTAGGGACTAGCGAAGACAATGAGCAGTTCTTC. It specifies CASGLGTSEDNEQFF.

The rearrangement joins TRBV5-1 to TRBJ2-7; 7 nucleotides line up with TRBD1. V dropped 2 bases and J dropped 6; count of bases not matched to a gene: 11. Looked up from germline, CDR1 is SGHRS and CDR2 is YFSETQ. The length of the CDR3 is 15 residues. Here the CDR3 DNA reads TGCGCCAGCAGCTTCCGACGAGGGGGCGGGTCCGAGCAGTACTTC. It encodes CASSFRRGGGSEQYF.

V usage is TRBV9 and J usage is TRBJ2-7; D perhaps matches TRBD2 (5 bases). The CDR3 loop spans 12 amino acids. The germline V gene encodes CDR1 SGDLS and CDR2 YYNGEE. V was shortened by 5 bases and J by 4 bases, with 10 bases between the two germline ends. The CDR3 protein is CASSPGTYEQYF. The CDR3 DNA reads as TGTGCCAGCAGTCCGGGAACATACGAGCAGTACTTC.

This clone showed up just once. The rearrangement joins TRBV2 to TRBJ2-7; TRBD2 agrees at 8 bases. After removal of 6 bases from V and 6 bases from J, the junction contained 10 bases not matched to a gene. Germline CDR1 and CDR2: SNHLY and FYNNEI. The CDR3 extends over 14 amino acids. CDR3: CASSAGLVAGEQYF. CDR3 DNA: TGTGCCAGCAGCGCGGGACTAGTAGCTGGCGAGCAGTACTTC.

The chain employs TRBV10-3 and TRBJ1-2, with D perhaps TRBD1 (6 bases). V lost 5 bases, J lost 5 bases, and 18 bases lay in between. Germline CDR1 is ENHRY and CDR2 is SYGVKD. The CDR3 totals 15 residues. Written as DNA, the CDR3 is TGTGCCATCAGTCAAACAGGGAACTTCGAATATGGCTACACCTTC. Protein sequence: CAISQTGNFEYGYTF.

This chain joins TRBV5-3 and TRBJ1-1; a weak D match, TRBD1 (6 bases). TRBV5-3 qualifies as an ORF whose function is uncertain. V lost 4 bases, J lost 7 bases, and 11 bases lay in between. The CDR3 consists of 12 residues. The CDR3, as DNA: TGTGCCAGAAGCACTGGACAGATTGAAGCTTTCTTT. Its translation is CARSTGQIEAFF.

This sequence joins TRBV10-3 and TRBJ1-1; TRBD1 matches 12 bases. J gave up 1 base and V 4 bases, and 10 bases lay outside the gene matches. CDR3 length: 18 amino acids. Per the germline V gene, CDR1 is ENHRY and CDR2 is SYGVKD. The CDR3 protein is CAISGQGTGGVKNTEAFF. CDR3 DNA: TGTGCCATCAGTGGTCAGGGGACAGGGGGCGTTAAGAACACTGAAGCTTTCTTT.

The chain employs TRBV5-6 and TRBJ1-6; 11 bases map to TRBD1. The germline CDR1 and CDR2 sequences are SGHDT and YYEEEE. V gave up 0 bases and J gave up 7 bases; unmatched junction bases: 3. The CDR3 has 16 residues. The CDR3 DNA follows: TGTGCCAGCAGCTTGGCTAGGGACAGGGGGAATTCACCCCTCCACTTT. Its protein is CASSLARDRGNSPLHF.

This clone showed up just a few times. This chain uses TRBV30 with TRBJ1-1; D is unresolved. The CDR3 covers 14 residues. Germline V gene lookup returns CDR1 GTSNPN and CDR2 SVGIG (reference sequence). The V gene lost 2 bases and the J gene lost 11 bases, with 21 bases spanning the gap. CDR3 region: CAWSLATKGSGAFF. The DNA for the CDR3 is TGTGCCTGGAGTTTGGCGACAAAAGGGTCGGGGGCTTTCTTT.

The chain couples TRBV4-1 to TRBJ1-2, with 10 bases matching TRBD1. There are 15 residues in the CDR3. The junction had 5 bases not matched to a gene; V was cut back by 1 base and J by 6 bases. Per germline, CDR1 MGHRA and CDR2 YSYEKL. CDR3 nucleotides: TGCGCCAGCAGCCAAGTGGGACAGGGGAAGAATGGCTACACCTTC. This encodes CASSQVGQGKNGYTF.